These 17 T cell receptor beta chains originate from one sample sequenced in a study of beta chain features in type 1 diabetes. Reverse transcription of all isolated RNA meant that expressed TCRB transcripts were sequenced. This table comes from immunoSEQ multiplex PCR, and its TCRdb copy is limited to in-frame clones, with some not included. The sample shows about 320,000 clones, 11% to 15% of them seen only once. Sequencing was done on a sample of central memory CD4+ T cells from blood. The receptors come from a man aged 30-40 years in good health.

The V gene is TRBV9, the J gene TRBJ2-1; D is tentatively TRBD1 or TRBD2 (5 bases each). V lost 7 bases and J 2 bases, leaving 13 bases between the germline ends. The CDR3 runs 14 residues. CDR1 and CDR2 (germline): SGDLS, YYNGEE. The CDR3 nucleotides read TGTGCCAGCGTCCGGGACCTCACCTACAATGAGCAGTTCTTC. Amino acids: CASVRDLTYNEQFF.

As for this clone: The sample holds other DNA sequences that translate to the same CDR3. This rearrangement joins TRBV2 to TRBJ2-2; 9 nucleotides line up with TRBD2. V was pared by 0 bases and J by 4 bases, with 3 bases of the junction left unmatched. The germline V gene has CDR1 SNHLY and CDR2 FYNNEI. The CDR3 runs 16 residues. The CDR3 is CASSEAAAGGTGELFF. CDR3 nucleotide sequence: TGTGCCAGCAGTGAAGCTGCAGCGGGGGGCACCGGGGAGCTGTTTTTT. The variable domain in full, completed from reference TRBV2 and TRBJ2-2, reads EPEVTQTPSHQVTQMGQEVILRCVPISNHLYFYWYRQILGQKVEFLVSFYNNEISEKSEIFDDQFSVERPDGSNFTLKIRSTKLEDSAMYFCASSEAAAGGTGELFFGEGSRLTVL.

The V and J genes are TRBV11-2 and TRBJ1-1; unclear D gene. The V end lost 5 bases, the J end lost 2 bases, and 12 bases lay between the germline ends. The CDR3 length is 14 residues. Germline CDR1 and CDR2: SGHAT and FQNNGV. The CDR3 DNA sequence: TGTGCCAGCAGCCCCGATGAGCTCAACACTGAAGCTTTCTTT. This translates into CASSPDELNTEAFF.

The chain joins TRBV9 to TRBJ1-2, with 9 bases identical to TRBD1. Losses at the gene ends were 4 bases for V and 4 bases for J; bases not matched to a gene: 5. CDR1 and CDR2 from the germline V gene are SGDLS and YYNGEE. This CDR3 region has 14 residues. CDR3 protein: CASSSRTGVYGYTF. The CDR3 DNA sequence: TGTGCCAGCAGCTCTCGGACAGGGGTCTATGGCTACACCTTC. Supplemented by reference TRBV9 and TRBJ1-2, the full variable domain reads DSGVTQTPKHLITATGQRVTLRCSPRSGDLSVYWYQQSLDQGLQFLIQYYNGEERAKGNILERFSAQQFPDLHSELNLSSLELGDSALYFCASSSRTGVYGYTFGSGTRLTVV.

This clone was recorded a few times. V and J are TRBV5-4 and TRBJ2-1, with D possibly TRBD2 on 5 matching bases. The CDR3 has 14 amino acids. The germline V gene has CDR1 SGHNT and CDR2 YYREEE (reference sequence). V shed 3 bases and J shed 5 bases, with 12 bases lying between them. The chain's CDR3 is CASSSSPGNNEQFF. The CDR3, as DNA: TGTGCCAGCAGCTCGAGCCCGGGAAACAATGAGCAGTTCTTC.

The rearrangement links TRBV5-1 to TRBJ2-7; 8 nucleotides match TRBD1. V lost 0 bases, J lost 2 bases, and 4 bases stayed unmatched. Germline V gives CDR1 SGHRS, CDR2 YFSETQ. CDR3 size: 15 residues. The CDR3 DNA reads TGCGCCAGCAGCTTGGGGAGGACAGGGCCCTACGAGCAGTACTTC. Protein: CASSLGRTGPYEQYF. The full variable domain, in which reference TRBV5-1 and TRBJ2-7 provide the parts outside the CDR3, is KAGVTQTPRYLIKTRGQQVTLSCSPISGHRSVSWYQQTPGQGLQFLFEYFSETQRNKGNFPGRFSGRQFSNSRSEMNVSTLELGDSALYLCASSLGRTGPYEQYFGPGTRLTVT.

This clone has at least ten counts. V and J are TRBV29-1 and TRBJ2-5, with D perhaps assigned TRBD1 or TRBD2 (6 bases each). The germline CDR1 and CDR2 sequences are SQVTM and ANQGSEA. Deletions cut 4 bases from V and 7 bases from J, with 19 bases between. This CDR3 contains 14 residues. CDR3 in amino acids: CSVVPGAVIGTQYF. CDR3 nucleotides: TGCAGCGTTGTCCCGGGGGCCGTGATAGGGACCCAGTACTTC.

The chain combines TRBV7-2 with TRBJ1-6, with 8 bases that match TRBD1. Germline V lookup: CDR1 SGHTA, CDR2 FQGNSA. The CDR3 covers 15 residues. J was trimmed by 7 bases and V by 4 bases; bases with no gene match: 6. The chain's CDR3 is CASSSGTGVNSPLHF. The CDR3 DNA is TGTGCCAGCAGCTCTGGGACAGGCGTAAATTCACCCCTCCACTTT.

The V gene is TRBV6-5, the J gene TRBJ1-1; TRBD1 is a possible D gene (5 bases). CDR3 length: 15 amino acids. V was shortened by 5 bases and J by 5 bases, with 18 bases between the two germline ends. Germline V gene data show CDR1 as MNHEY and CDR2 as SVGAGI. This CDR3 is CASSQGTVKWTEAFF. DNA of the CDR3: TGTGCCAGCAGTCAAGGGACTGTCAAGTGGACTGAAGCTTTCTTT.

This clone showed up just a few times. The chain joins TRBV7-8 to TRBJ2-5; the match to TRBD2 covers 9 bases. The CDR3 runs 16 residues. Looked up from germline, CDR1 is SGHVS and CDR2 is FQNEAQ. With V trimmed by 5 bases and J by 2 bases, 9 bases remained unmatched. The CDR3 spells CASSPTGLALQETQYF. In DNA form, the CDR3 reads TGTGCCAGCAGCCCGACAGGACTAGCGTTGCAAGAGACCCAGTACTTC.

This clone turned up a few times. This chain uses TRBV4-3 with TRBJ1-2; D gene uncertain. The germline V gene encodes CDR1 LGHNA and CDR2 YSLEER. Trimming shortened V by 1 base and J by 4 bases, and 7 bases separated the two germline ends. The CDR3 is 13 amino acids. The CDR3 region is CASSQVGIYGYTF. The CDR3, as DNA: TGCGCCAGCAGCCAAGTCGGAATCTATGGCTACACCTTC.

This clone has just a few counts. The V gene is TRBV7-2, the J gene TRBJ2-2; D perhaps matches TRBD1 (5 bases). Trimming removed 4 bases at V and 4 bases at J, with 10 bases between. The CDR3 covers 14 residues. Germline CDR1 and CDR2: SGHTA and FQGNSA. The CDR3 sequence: CASSSKTVTGELFF. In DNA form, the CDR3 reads TGTGCCAGCAGCTCCAAGACAGTCACCGGGGAGCTGTTTTTT.

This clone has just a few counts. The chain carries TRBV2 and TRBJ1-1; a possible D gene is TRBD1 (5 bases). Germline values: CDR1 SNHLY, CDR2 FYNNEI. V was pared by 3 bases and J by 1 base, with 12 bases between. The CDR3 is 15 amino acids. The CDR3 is CASSDPGTANTEAFF. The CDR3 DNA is TGTGCCAGCAGTGACCCCGGGACGGCGAACACTGAAGCTTTCTTT.

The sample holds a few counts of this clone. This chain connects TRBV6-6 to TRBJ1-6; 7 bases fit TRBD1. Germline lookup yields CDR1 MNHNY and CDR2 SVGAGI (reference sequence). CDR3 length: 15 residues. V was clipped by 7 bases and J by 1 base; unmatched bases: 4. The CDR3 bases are TGTGCCAGCACCCACAGGGGTTCCTATAATTCACCCCTCCACTTT. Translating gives CASTHRGSYNSPLHF.

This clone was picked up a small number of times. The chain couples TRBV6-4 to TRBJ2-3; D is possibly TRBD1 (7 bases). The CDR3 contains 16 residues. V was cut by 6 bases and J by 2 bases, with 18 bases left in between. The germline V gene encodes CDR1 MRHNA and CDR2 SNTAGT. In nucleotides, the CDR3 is TGTGCCAGCAGCCTAAACCCCAGGGGGGACACAGATACGCAGTATTTT. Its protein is CASSLNPRGDTDTQYF.

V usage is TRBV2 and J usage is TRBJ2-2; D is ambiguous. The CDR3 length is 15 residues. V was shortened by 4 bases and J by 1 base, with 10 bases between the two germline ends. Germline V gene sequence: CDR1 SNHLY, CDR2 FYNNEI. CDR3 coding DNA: TGTGCCAGCAGTGTGCGCTGGAAGAACACCGGGGAGCTGTTTTTT. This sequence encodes CASSVRWKNTGELFF.

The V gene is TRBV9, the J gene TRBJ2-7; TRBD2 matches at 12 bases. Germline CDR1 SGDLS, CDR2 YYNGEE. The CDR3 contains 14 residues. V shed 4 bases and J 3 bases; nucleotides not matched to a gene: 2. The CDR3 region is CASSTSGGFYEQYF. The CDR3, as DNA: TGTGCCAGCAGCACTAGCGGGGGGTTCTACGAGCAGTACTTC.